These 18 T cell receptor beta chains originate from one sample sequenced in a study of shared clonotypes between healthy human individuals. Assay used: immunoSEQ multiplex PCR; TCRdb lists only in-frame clones, some missing. The sample gives about 680,000 clones, about 92% of which show up once; 24% is in the top ten. Naive CD8 populations comprised CD45RO-negative cells positively selected for CCR7, excluding terminally differentiated effector memory CD45RA+ cells. The sample taken for sequencing was naive CD8+ T cells sorted from blood. Source of these receptors: a man aged 30 to 45 in good health.

The rearrangement joins TRBV27 to TRBJ2-7, with TRBD1 matching over 7 bases. CDR3 length equals 15 residues. The ends lost 6 bases at V and 2 bases at J; junction bases unmatched: 10. Germline-derived CDR1 and CDR2 are MNHEY and SMNVEV (reference sequence). The CDR3 nucleotides read TGTGCCAGCAGCTACTCCCGACAGGGACCCTACGAGCAGTACTTC. This encodes CASSYSRQGPYEQYF.

A word on this clone: Within the sample, other DNA sequences also encode this same CDR3. V gene TRBV10-3 combines with J gene TRBJ1-5; 7 positions match TRBD1. After removal of 6 bases from V and 0 bases from J, the junction contained 2 bases not matched to a gene. The CDR3 is 14 amino acids. Germline loops: CDR1 ENHRY, CDR2 SYGVKD. Here the CDR3 reads CAIRGTDSNQPQHF. In DNA, the CDR3 is TGTGCCATCAGAGGGACAGATAGCAATCAGCCCCAGCATTTT.

This chain connects TRBV27 to TRBJ2-1, with 7 bases fitting TRBD2. The J segment lost 6 bases and the V segment lost 2 bases, leaving 4 bases of the junction unmatched. The CDR3 runs to 14 residues. The germline V gene has CDR1 MNHEY and CDR2 SMNVEV (reference sequence). The CDR3 protein is CASSLAGVSNEQFF. CDR3 in DNA: TGTGCCAGCAGTTTAGCGGGAGTGAGCAATGAGCAGTTCTTC.

The chain has TRBV13 and TRBJ2-5; possibly TRBD1 for D (6 bases). V lost 4 bases and J 3 bases, leaving 9 bases between the germline ends. CDR1 is PRHDT and CDR2 is FYEKMQ in the germline V gene (reference sequence). CDR3 length: 13 amino acids. For the CDR3, the DNA is TGTGCCAGCAGCTCCAGGGGAAAAGAGACCCAGTACTTC. This codes for CASSSRGKETQYF.

V is TRBV14 and J is TRBJ1-5; no clear D gene. The germline V and J ends were trimmed by 1 base and 6 bases, with 7 bases remaining between them. The CDR3 has 13 residues. CDR1 is SGHDN, CDR2 FVKESK, per germline. CDR3 sequence reads: CASSQVEGQPQHF. The CDR3 DNA is TGTGCCAGCAGCCAAGTCGAGGGTCAGCCCCAGCATTTT.

The chain recombines TRBV6-6 with TRBJ1-2, with D possibly TRBD1 on 6 matching bases. With 4 bases removed from V and 2 bases from J, the gap between germline ends came to 14 bases. Germline CDR1 is MNHNY and CDR2 is SVGAGI (reference sequence). This CDR3 contains 15 residues. CDR3 amino acids: CASSSRTVPNYGYTF. CDR3 DNA sequence: TGTGCCAGCAGTTCCCGGACAGTCCCAAACTATGGCTACACCTTC.

This chain connects TRBV15 to TRBJ2-2; 7 nucleotides align to TRBD2. This CDR3 spans 18 amino acids. With 2 bases clipped from V and 3 bases from J, the junction kept 12 bases outside the gene matches. Germline CDR1 is LNHNV and CDR2 is YYDKDF (reference sequence). In DNA, the CDR3 is TGTGCCACCAGCAGATGGTTCATAGCGGGTCTGGACACCGGGGAGCTGTTTTTT. Its translation: CATSRWFIAGLDTGELFF.

The V and J genes are TRBV19 and TRBJ2-2; 9 bases line up with TRBD1. The CDR3 runs 15 residues. Germline assignment: CDR1 LNHDA and CDR2 SQIVND (reference sequence). V lost 7 bases and J lost 6; bases outside the gene matches: 9. This CDR3 reads CASMRDREVAGELFF. The CDR3 DNA is TGTGCCAGTATGAGGGACAGGGAGGTTGCCGGGGAGCTGTTTTTT.

The genes are TRBV27 and TRBJ2-5; TRBD2 matches 7 bases. Germline CDR1 and CDR2: MNHEY and SMNVEV (reference sequence). J was trimmed by 1 base and V by 6 bases; bases with no gene match: 8. This CDR3 has 15 amino acids. CDR3 sequence reads: CASSPWGGGQETQYF. In nucleotides, the CDR3 is TGTGCCAGCAGCCCCTGGGGGGGTGGCCAAGAGACCCAGTACTTC.

This rearrangement joins TRBV11-1 to TRBJ2-7; D perhaps matches TRBD1 (5 bases). Trimming removed 5 bases at V and 7 bases at J, with 18 bases between. CDR1 SGHAT and CDR2 FQDESV come from the germline V gene (reference sequence). This CDR3 has 14 amino acids. Written as DNA, the CDR3 is TGTGCCAGCAGCGCGGAACAGGTCATGGGGGAGCAGTACTTC. It specifies CASSAEQVMGEQYF.

This clone was seen once. The J gene is TRBJ2-1, the V gene TRBV9; possibly TRBD2 for D (6 bases). The V and J ends lost 2 bases and 7 bases respectively, with 13 bases between them. This CDR3 region has 14 residues. The germline V gene encodes CDR1 SGDLS and CDR2 YYNGEE. CDR3 in amino acids: CASSVSGTLNEQFF. CDR3 bases: TGTGCCAGCAGCGTTAGCGGAACGCTAAATGAGCAGTTCTTC. Using reference TRBV9 and TRBJ2-1 for the parts outside the CDR3, the full variable domain is DSGVTQTPKHLITATGQRVTLRCSPRSGDLSVYWYQQSLDQGLQFLIQYYNGEERAKGNILERFSAQQFPDLHSELNLSSLELGDSALYFCASSVSGTLNEQFFGPGTRLTVL.

This chain connects TRBV18 to TRBJ2-5; no reliable D call. The CDR3 has 13 residues. In germline, CDR1 is KGHSH, CDR2 LQKENI. The V end lost 0 bases, the J end lost 7 bases, and 9 bases lay between the germline ends. The CDR3 sequence is CASSPPVGGTQYF. The DNA for the CDR3 is TGTGCCAGCTCACCACCAGTCGGCGGGACCCAGTACTTC.

J is TRBJ2-7 and V is TRBV28; D tentatively reads TRBD1 or TRBD2 (5 bases each). The CDR3 runs 16 residues. Trimming left V 2 bases short and J 3 bases short, with 17 bases between. Germline lookup yields CDR1 MDHEN and CDR2 SYDVKM. This CDR3 reads CASSLTVGDLGYEQYF. The CDR3 DNA sequence: TGTGCCAGCAGTTTAACTGTAGGGGACCTCGGCTACGAGCAGTACTTC. Full variable domain (missing parts from reference TRBV28 and TRBJ2-7): DVKVTQSSRYLVKRTGEKVFLECVQDMDHENMFWYRQDPGLGLRLIYFSYDVKMKEKGDIPEGYSVSREKKERFSLILESASTNQTSMYLCASSLTVGDLGYEQYFGPGTRLTVT.

V gene TRBV7-2 combines with J gene TRBJ1-2; the D gene is possibly TRBD1 (5 bases). CDR1 is SGHTA and CDR2 is FQGNSA in the germline V gene. This CDR3 spans 14 amino acids. V was clipped by 1 base and J by 8 bases, with 14 bases between them. The CDR3 nucleotides are TGTGCCAGCAGCTTAGACGGGACGCTTTGGGGCTACACCTTC. This codes for CASSLDGTLWGYTF.

V is TRBV7-2 and J is TRBJ2-1, with unresolved D. V was pared by 4 bases and J by 6 bases, with 7 bases between. Germline lookup yields CDR1 SGHTA and CDR2 FQGNSA. This CDR3 has 12 amino acids. The CDR3 spells CASSSPINEQFF. In DNA form, the CDR3 reads TGTGCCAGCAGCTCCCCTATCAATGAGCAGTTCTTC.

This clone was seen just once. The gene calls are TRBV7-2 and TRBJ2-7; 11 nucleotides agree with TRBD2. The germline CDR1 and CDR2 sequences are SGHTA and FQGNSA. The CDR3 is 17 residues long. The V segment lost 5 bases and the J segment 0 bases; nucleotides outside the gene matches: 9. In nucleotides, the CDR3 is TGTGCCAGCAGCCGAGGGACTAGCGGTTCTAGCTCCTACGAGCAGTACTTC. Encoded protein: CASSRGTSGSSSYEQYF.

The chain recombines TRBV7-9 with TRBJ2-5; 7 bases map to TRBD1. This CDR3 region has 15 residues. With 3 bases clipped from V and 3 bases from J, the junction kept 7 bases outside the gene matches. From germline, CDR1 is SEHNR and CDR2 FQNEAQ (reference sequence). The CDR3 sequence is CASSFVQGIKETQYF. CDR3 in DNA: TGTGCCAGCAGCTTTGTACAGGGGATCAAAGAGACCCAGTACTTC.

This clone was seen just once. The genes are TRBV9 and TRBJ1-2; D gene uncertain. V shed 0 bases and J shed 3 bases, with 6 bases lying between them. The germline gives CDR1 SGDLS, CDR2 YYNGEE. CDR3 length: 13 amino acids. CDR3 in DNA: TGTGCCAGCAGCGTAGACAGAGACTATGGCTACACCTTC. It is translated as CASSVDRDYGYTF.